This entry is about one TCR beta chain. Germline V lookup: CDR1 PRHDT, CDR2 FYEKMQ (reference sequence). The CDR3 extends over 14 amino acids. V shed 5 bases and J shed 2 bases, with 13 bases lying between them. Only CD45RO-negative cells positively selected for CCR7 counted as naive CD8 cells, so terminally differentiated effector memory CD45RA+ cells were excluded. Only in-frame clones appear in the TCRdb table, and some are missing; sequencing was by immunoSEQ multiplex PCR. The table records just over 2,000,000 clones, over 85% of them present only once. This entry is derived from a study of shared clonotypes between healthy human individuals.

Sample: naive CD8+ T cells sorted from blood. This TCR derives from a man between 18 and 35 years old in good health. This chain joins TRBV13 and TRBJ2-7, with D unresolved. The CDR3 region has the DNA TGTGCCAGCAGCCCCGGACGGATAACCTACGAGCAGTACTTC. As protein: CASSPGRITYEQYF.